This T cell receptor (beta chain) was observed in a study of quantifying T cell responses using KT2 cells (dated by TCRdb to the late 2010s). At the level of the whole study: RNA was DNase-treated and reverse transcribed with TCR alpha and beta constant-region primers, mostly using SuperScript III. PCR2 was performed as a SYBR Green qPCR and was stopped at a predetermined fluorescence threshold so that over-amplification was avoided. Under optimum conditions, the efficiency of the T4 ligation step was estimated to be more than 9%.

Libraries were built with UMI-ligation and nested PCR. A single-stranded oligonucleotide carrying the Illumina SP2 sequence and a UMI was ligated to the cDNA 3' end using T4 RNA ligase 1. PCR1 was run for 4 to 5 cycles (98 degrees C for 15 s, 69 degrees C for 30 s, 72 degrees C for 40 s), and an equimolar mix of RC1.1 and RC1.2, covering TRBC1 and TRBC2, was used as the beta primer. From PCR2 onward, TCR alpha and beta chains were processed separately, with sample indices and Illumina adaptors added. Placed after an 8-base spacer, the UMI was made up of 12 random nucleotides arranged as two hexamers with a spacer between them. Libraries were sequenced on an Illumina MiSeq using v2 2x251 paired-end chemistry, with some 13 samples typically included per run. PhiX DNA was added at roughly 5-7% to each sequencing library so that diversity was increased. Regarding the original processing steps: Raw reads were converted to FASTQ with bcl2fastq and were demultiplexed by dual indices with Demultiplexor. V and J genes were assigned by Decombinator through tag matching that permitted a single base-pair mismatch. Collapsinator used UMIs to correct both sequencing errors and frequency errors arising from PCR heterogeneity. CDR3Translator converted Decombinator identifiers into nucleotide sequence, translated that sequence into amino acids, and extracted CDR3 based on C- and N-terminal motifs. Each distinct KT2 TCR was counted as one cluster of KT2 sequences that shared a single unique molecular identifier. TCRdb reworked the public reads: Q25 trimming with fastp, MiXCR clone assembly, productive beta chains retained. Rows are combined by CDR3 protein, so each entry shows the most common genes and DNA. It is TCRdb's table, rather than the study itself, that gives the V and J calls and clone size. The sample has 45,000 to 65,000 distinct CDR3 sequences on record, 9% to 15% of them singletons. Around 9.9% of the sample rests with the top ten.

CDR1 SNHLY and CDR2 FYNNEI are derived from the germline V gene. The junction shows trimming of 6 bases on V and 7 bases on J, plus 15 bases between the germline ends. The CDR3 sequence holds 13 residues, the cysteine and phenylalanine included. The sequence is cut down to CDR3 DNA, 39 bases in frame from base 1. Results and caveats for the whole study, not just this receptor: No side-by-side comparison of the pipeline with other TCR sequencing techniques was included in the study. At very high KT2 spike-in numbers, detection of KT2 sequences reached saturation. Counts of KT2 alpha and beta sequences scaled linearly with input KT2 cell number over several orders of magnitude. KT2 sequences were still detected at the lowest spike-in tested, roughly one KT2 cell per 100,000 PBMC.

This clonotype showed up just a few times. The antigen it recognizes is unknown. Per-base quality was not reported, and no clone a single base away is much larger than it. To test the sensitivity and accuracy of the pipeline, known numbers of KT2, a T cell clone whose TCR had already been sequenced, were spiked into unfractionated PBMC. A range of KT2-to-PBMC ratios was generated by mixing KT2 cells with a fixed number of PBMC. Sequencing was carried out using PBMCs spiked with cells of the T cell clone KT2. The chain is assembled from TRBV2 and TRBJ1-2, with the D gene not clear enough to name. This sequence originates from a human donor. The DNA sequence follows: TGTGCCAGCAGAAAGTATGTGAGCTCTGGCTACACCTTC. This yields the protein CASRKYVSSGYTF.